This T cell receptor beta chain was identified during a study of tumor-infiltrating lymphocytes in oesophageal squamous cell carcinoma. CDR3 length: 13 amino acids. From germline, CDR1 is SGHVS and CDR2 FNYEAQ. A single record per CDR3 protein comes from TCRdb applying MiXCR to the PCR reads. The sample yields about 21,000 distinct CDR3 sequences, about 41% seen once. The sequenced sample consisted of normal esophageal tissue next to the tumor. The chain couples TRBV7-6 to TRBJ2-4; 9 positions agree with TRBD1. Matching the DNA end better, TRBJ2-7 makes the J call doubtful. This TCR was sampled from a male donor with esophageal squamous cell carcinoma. The CDR3 here is CASSRDRESEQYF. The CDR3 DNA sequence: TGTGCCAGCAGCCGGGACAGGGAGTCCGAGCAGTACTTC.